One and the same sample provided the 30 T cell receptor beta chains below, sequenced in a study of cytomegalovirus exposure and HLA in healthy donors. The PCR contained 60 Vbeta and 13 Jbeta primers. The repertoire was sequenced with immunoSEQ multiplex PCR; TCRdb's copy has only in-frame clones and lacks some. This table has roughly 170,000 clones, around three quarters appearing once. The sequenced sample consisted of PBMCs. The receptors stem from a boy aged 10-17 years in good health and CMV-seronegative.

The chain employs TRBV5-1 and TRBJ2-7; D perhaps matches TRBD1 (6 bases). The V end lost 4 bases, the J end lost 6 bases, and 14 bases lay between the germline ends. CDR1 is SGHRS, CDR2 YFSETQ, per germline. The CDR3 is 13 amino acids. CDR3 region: CASSPDRSGEQYF. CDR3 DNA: TGCGCCAGCAGCCCGGACAGATCTGGCGAGCAGTACTTC.

The CDR3 is CASSTTGIMGYGYTF. Written as DNA, the CDR3 is TGTGCCAGTAGTACCACAGGCATTATGGGCTATGGCTACACCTTC. The V gene is TRBV19, the J gene TRBJ1-2, with a weak D call TRBD1 (5 bases). V gave up 4 bases and J gave up 4 bases, with 16 bases separating them. There are 15 residues in the CDR3. Germline V CDR1 and CDR2: LNHDA, SQIVND (reference sequence). Filled out from reference TRBV19 and TRBJ1-2, the complete variable domain reads DGGITQSPKYLFRKEGQNVTLSCEQNLNHDAMYWYRQDPGQGLRLIYYSQIVNDFQKGDIAEGYSVSREKKESFPLTVTSAQKNPTAFYLCASSTTGIMGYGYTFGSGTRLTVV.

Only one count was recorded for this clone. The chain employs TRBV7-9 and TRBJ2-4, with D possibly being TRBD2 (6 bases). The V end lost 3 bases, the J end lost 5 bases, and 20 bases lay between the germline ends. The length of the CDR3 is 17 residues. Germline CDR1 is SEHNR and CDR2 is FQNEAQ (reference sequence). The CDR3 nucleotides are TGTGCCAGCAGCTTGGGACCGGGACCAACGGGGGAAAACATTCAGTACTTC. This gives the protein CASSLGPGPTGENIQYF.

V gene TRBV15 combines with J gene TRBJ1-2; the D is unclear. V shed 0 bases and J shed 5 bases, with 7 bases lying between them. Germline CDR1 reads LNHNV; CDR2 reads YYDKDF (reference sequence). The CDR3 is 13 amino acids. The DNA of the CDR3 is TGTGCCACCAGCAGAGAGCGATCTTATGGCTACACCTTC. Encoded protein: CATSRERSYGYTF.

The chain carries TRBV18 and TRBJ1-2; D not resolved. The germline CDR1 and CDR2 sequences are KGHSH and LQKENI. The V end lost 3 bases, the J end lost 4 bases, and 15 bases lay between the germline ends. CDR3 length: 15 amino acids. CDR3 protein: CASSPQETKSYGYTF. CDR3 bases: TGTGCCAGCTCACCTCAGGAGACTAAGTCCTATGGCTACACCTTC.

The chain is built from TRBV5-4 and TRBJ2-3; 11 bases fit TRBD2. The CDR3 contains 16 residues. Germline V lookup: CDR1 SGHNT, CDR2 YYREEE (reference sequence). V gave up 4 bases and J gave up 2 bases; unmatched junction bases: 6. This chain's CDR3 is CASSPVSGRATDTQYF. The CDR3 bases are TGTGCCAGCAGCCCGGTTAGCGGGAGGGCCACAGATACGCAGTATTTT.

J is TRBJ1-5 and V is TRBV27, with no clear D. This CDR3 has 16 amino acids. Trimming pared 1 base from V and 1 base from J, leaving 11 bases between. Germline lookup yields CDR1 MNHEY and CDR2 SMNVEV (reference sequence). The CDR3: CASSLLAPESNQPQHF. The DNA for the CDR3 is TGTGCCAGCAGTTTATTGGCCCCAGAAAGCAATCAGCCCCAGCATTTT.

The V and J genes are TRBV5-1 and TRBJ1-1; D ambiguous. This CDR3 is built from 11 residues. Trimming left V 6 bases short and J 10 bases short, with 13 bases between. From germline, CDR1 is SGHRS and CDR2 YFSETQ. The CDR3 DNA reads TGCGCCAGCACTTCCGGTTGCGGAGCTTTCTTT. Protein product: CASTSGCGAFF.

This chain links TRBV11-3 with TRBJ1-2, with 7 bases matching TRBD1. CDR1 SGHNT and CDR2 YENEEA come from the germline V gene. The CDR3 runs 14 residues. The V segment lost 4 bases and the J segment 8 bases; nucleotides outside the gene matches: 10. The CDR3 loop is CASSSQQGLGGYTF. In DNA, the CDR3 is TGTGCCAGCAGCTCGCAACAGGGGTTGGGGGGCTACACCTTC. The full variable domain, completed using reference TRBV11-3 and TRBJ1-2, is EAGVVQSPRYKIIEKKQPVAFWCNPISGHNTLYWYLQNLGQGPELLIRYENEEAVDDSQLPKDRFSAERLKGVDSTLKIQPAELGDSAVYLCASSSQQGLGGYTFGSGTRLTVV.

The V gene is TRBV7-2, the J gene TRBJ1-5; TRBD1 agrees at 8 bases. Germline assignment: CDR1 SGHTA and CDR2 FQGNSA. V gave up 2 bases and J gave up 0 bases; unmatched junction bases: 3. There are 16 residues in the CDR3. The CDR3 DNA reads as TGTGCCAGCAGCTTATGGACAGGGTATAGCAATCAGCCCCAGCATTTT. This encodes CASSLWTGYSNQPQHF.

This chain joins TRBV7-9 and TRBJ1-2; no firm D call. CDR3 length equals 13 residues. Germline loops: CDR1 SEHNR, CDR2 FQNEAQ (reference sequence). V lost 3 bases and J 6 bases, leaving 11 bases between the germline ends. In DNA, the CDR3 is TGTGCCAGCAGCTTGGAGGGCGTCGATGGCTACACCTTC. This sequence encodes CASSLEGVDGYTF.

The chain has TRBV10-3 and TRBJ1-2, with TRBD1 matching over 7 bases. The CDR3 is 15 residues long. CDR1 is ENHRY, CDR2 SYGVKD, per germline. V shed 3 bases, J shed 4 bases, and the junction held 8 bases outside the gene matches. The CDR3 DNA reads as TGTGCCATCAGTGAACAGGGGAGTCTTAGCTATGGCTACACCTTC. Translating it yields CAISEQGSLSYGYTF.

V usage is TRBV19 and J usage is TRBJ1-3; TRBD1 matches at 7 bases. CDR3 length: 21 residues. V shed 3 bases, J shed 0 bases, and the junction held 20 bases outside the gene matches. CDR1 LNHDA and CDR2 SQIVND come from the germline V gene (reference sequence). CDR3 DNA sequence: TGTGCCAGTAGTATCCAAATTGACCGGGACAGCCGAAGATTCTCTGGAAACACCATATATTTT. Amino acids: CASSIQIDRDSRRFSGNTIYF.

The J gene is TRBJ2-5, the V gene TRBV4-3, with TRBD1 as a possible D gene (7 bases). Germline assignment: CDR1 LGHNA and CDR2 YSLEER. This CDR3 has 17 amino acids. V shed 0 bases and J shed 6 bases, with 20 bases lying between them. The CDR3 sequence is CASSQDEEGGQLKTQYF. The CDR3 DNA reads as TGCGCCAGCAGCCAAGATGAAGAGGGGGGACAGTTAAAGACCCAGTACTTC.

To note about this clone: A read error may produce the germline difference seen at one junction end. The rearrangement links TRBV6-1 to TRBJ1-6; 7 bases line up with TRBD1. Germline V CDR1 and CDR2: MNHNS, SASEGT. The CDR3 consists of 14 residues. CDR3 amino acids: CASSEGGTESPLHF. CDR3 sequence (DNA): TGTGCCAGCAGCGAAGGGGGGACAGAATCACCCCTCCACTTT.

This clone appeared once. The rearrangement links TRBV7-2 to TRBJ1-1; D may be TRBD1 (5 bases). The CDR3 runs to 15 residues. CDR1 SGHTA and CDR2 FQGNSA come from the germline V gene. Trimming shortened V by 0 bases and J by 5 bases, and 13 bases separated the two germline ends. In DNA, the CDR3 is TGTGCCAGCAGCTTAGCTCCCGGCCGGGGGACTGAAGCTTTCTTT. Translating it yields CASSLAPGRGTEAFF.

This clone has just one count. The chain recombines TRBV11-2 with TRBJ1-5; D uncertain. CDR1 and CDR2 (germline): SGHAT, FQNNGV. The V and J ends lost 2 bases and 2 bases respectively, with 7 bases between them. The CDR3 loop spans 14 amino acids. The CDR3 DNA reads TGTGCCAGCAGCTTAAATAGCGGCAATCAGCCCCAGCATTTT. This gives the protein CASSLNSGNQPQHF.

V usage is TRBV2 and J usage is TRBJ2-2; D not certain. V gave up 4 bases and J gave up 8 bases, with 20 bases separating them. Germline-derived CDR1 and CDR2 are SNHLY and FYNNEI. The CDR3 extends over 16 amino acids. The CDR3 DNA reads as TGTGCCAGCAGTGCCTGGTGGCCCCCGAACGGGGGGGAGCTGTTTTTT. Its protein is CASSAWWPPNGGELFF.

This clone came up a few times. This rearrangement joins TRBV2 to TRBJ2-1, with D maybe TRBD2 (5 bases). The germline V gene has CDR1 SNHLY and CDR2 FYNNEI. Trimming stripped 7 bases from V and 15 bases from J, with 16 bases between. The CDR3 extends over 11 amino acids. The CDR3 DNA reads TGTGCCAGCAACGGGGAAGGGCAACGGTTCTTC. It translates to CASNGEGQRFF. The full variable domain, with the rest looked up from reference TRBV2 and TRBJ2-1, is EPEVTQTPSHQVTQMGQEVILRCVPISNHLYFYWYRQILGQKVEFLVSFYNNEISEKSEIFDDQFSVERPDGSNFTLKIRSTKLEDSAMYFCASNGEGQRFFGPGTRLTVL.

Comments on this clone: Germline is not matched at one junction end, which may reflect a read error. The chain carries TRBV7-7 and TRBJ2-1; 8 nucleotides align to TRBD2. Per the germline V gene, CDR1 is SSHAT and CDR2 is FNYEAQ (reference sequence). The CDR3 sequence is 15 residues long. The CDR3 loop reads CASSLGLAGSNEQFF. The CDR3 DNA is TGTGCTAGCAGCCTGGGGCTAGCGGGTTCCAATGAGCAGTTCTTC.

CDR3 nucleotides: TGTGCCAGTAGTACGCTTCTCGATAGCTCTGGAAACACCATATATTTT. It encodes CASSTLLDSSGNTIYF. The rearrangement joins TRBV19 to TRBJ1-3, with D unclear. The CDR3 spans 16 residues. Trimming removed 4 bases from V and 0 bases from J, with 13 bases in between. Germline V gives CDR1 LNHDA, CDR2 SQIVND (reference sequence). Supplemented by reference TRBV19 and TRBJ1-3, the full variable domain reads DGGITQSPKYLFRKEGQNVTLSCEQNLNHDAMYWYRQDPGQGLRLIYYSQIVNDFQKGDIAEGYSVSREKKESFPLTVTSAQKNPTAFYLCASSTLLDSSGNTIYFGEGSWLTVV.

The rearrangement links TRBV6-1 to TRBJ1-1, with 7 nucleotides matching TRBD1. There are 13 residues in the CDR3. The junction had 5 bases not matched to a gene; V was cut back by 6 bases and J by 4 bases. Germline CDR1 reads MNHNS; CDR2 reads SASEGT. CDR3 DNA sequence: TGTGCCAGCAGACAGGGGTTGAGCACTGAAGCTTTCTTT. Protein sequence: CASRQGLSTEAFF.

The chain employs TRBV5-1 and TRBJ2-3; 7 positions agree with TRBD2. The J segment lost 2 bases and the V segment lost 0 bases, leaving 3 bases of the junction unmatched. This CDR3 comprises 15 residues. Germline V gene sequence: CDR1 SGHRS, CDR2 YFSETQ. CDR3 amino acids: CASSLAGGLTDTQYF. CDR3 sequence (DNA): TGCGCCAGCAGCTTGGCGGGGGGTCTCACAGATACGCAGTATTTT.

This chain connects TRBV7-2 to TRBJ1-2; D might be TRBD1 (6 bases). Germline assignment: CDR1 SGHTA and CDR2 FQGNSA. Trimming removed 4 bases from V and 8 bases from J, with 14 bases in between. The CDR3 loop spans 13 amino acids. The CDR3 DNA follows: TGTGCCAGCAGCTGGCTTCGGGGGGGCGGCTACACCTTC. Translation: CASSWLRGGGYTF.

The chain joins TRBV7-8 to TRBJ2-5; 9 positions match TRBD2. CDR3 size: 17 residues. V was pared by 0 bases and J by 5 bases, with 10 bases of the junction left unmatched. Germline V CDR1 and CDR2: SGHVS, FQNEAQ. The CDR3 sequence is CASSLAPTGLAGETQYF. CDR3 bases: TGTGCCAGCAGCTTAGCGCCCACGGGACTAGCAGGGGAGACCCAGTACTTC.

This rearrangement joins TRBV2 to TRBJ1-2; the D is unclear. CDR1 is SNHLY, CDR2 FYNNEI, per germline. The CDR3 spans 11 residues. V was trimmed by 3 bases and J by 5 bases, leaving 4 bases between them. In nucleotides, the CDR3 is TGTGCCAGCAGTGATTATTATGGCTACACCTTC. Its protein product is CASSDYYGYTF.

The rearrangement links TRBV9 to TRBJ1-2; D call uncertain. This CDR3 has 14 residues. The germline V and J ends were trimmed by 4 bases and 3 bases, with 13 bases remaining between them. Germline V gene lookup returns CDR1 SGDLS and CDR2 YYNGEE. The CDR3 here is CASSPSQRYYGYTF. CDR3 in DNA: TGTGCCAGCAGCCCATCCCAGCGTTACTATGGCTACACCTTC.

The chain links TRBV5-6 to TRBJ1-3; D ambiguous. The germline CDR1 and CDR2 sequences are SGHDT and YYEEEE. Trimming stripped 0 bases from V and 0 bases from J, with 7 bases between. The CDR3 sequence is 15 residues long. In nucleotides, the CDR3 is TGTGCCAGCAGCTTGGCACCCTACTCTGGAAACACCATATATTTT. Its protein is CASSLAPYSGNTIYF. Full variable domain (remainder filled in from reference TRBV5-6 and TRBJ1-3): DAGVTQSPTHLIKTRGQQVTLRCSPKSGHDTVSWYQQALGQGPQFIFQYYEEEERQRGNFPDRFSGHQFPNYSSELNVNALLLGDSALYLCASSLAPYSGNTIYFGEGSWLTVV.

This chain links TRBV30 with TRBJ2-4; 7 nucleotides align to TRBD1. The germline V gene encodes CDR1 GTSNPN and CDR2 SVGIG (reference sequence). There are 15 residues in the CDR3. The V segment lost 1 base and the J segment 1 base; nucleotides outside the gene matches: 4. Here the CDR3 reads CAWSAIQGAKNIQYF. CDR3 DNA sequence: TGTGCCTGGAGTGCTATACAGGGGGCCAAAAACATTCAGTACTTC.

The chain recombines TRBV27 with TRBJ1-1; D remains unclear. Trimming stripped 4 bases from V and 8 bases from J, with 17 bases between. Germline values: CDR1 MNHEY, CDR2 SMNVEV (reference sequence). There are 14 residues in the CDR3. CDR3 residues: CASSSTPWSGEAFF. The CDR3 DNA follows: TGTGCCAGCAGTTCGACCCCGTGGAGTGGGGAAGCTTTCTTT.